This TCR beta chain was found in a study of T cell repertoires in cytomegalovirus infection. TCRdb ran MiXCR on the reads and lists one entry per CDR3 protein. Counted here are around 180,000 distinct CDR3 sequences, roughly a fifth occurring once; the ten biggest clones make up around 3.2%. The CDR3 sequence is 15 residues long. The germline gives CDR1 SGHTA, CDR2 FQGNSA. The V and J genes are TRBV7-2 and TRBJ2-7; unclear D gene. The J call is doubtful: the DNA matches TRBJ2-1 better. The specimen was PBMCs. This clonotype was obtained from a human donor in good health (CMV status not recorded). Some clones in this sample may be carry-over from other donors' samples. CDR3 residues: CASSLLLGGSYEQFF. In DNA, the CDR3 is TGTGCCAGCAGCTTATTATTGGGTGGGTCCTACGAGCAGTTCTTC.